This entry describes one T cell receptor beta chain. Per donor there was one draw, yielding a blood sample of 2 to 3 ml. TCRdb reanalyzed the 5' RACE reads, giving one entry per CDR3 protein sequence and no DNA. The specimen's table records around 210,000 distinct CDR3 sequences. Germline V CDR1 and CDR2: SGDLS, YYNGEE. The CDR3 runs 14 residues. This record comes from a study of monozygotic twins with inflammatory bowel disease. This receptor was taken from a human donor with ulcerative colitis or Crohn's disease, or a healthy co-twin of an affected twin (not recorded which). The sequenced sample was blood. V and J are TRBV9 and TRBJ1-3. The CDR3 sequence: CASSVRSSGNTIYF.